Described below is a single TCR beta chain sequence and its context. Its antigen is undetermined. This cohort consisted of healthy bone marrow donors. This CDR3 comprises 15 residues. Per germline, CDR1 SGHTA and CDR2 FQGTGA. The V and J ends lost 5 bases and 2 bases, in that order; junction bases with no gene match: 5. This specimen belongs to a study of cytomegalovirus exposure and HLA in healthy donors. Overall study results and limits: The study labeled around 160 TCR beta chains cytomegalovirus-associated. Presence/absence analyses treated sequencing depth as roughly uniform across donors. In most subjects, TCR beta sequences reportedly gave accurate predictions of HLA-A and HLA-B alleles.

Amplification used 60 Vbeta primers and 13 Jbeta primers. The method was immunoSEQ multiplex PCR; TCRdb's version includes in-frame clones alone and lacks a portion of them. Seen in this sample are 150,000 or so clones; the ten most common clones hold around 1.6%. Input material: PBMCs. The TCR was taken from a woman aged 50 to 60 in good health and CMV-seronegative. The rearrangement links TRBV7-3 to TRBJ2-3; 9 positions agree with TRBD2. The CDR3 DNA is TGTGCCAGCAGCCTGGCGGGAGGGGCCACAGATACGCAGTATTTT. Residues: CASSLAGGATDTQYF.